One and the same sample provided the 17 T cell receptor beta chains below, sequenced in a study of T-cell memory formation after mild COVID-19. TCRdb re-analysed the 5' RACE reads in MiXCR, keeping a single row per CDR3 protein. Among about 160,000 distinct CDR3 sequences listed, roughly 30% were seen once. Sample: PBMCs or a T cell subset sorted from them (not recorded which). The receptors derive from an adult woman who had mild COVID-19 (a few samples of this study predate the infection). Cell type and time point are not known.

The chain combines TRBV5-1 with TRBJ2-1; 9 bases fit TRBD2. The CDR3 extends over 15 amino acids. Trimming removed 0 bases from V and 4 bases from J; junction bases left unmatched: 2. Germline V gene sequence: CDR1 SGHRS, CDR2 YFSETQ. This chain's CDR3 is CASSLEGLAYNEQFF. CDR3 nucleotides: TGCGCCAGCAGCTTGGAGGGACTAGCTTACAATGAGCAGTTCTTC.

The V call is TRBV11-3, the J call TRBJ2-3; TRBD2 matches 8 bases. The CDR3 is made up of 16 amino acids. V dropped 4 bases and J dropped 1; count of bases not matched to a gene: 7. CDR1 is SGHNT, CDR2 YENEEA, per germline. The CDR3 bases are TGTGCCAGCAGCTGGGGACTAGTCCCCCGCACAGATACGCAGTATTTT. It is translated as CASSWGLVPRTDTQYF.

This clonotype was counted between two and nine times. The chain uses TRBV3-1 and TRBJ2-1, with 7 positions matching TRBD2. V trimming: 0 bases; J trimming: 2 bases; junction bases outside the gene matches: 13. The CDR3 consists of 19 residues. The germline CDR1 and CDR2 sequences are LGHDT and YNNKEL (reference sequence). The CDR3 protein is CASSQDPPAAGVPYNEQFF. CDR3 DNA sequence: TGTGCCAGCAGCCAAGACCCCCCAGCCGCGGGAGTCCCCTACAATGAGCAGTTCTTC.

The V call is TRBV9, the J call TRBJ2-7, with 11 bases identical to TRBD2. Germline V gene sequence: CDR1 SGDLS, CDR2 YYNGEE. The CDR3 sequence is 14 residues long. V shed 4 bases, J shed 5 bases, and the junction held 5 bases outside the gene matches. The CDR3 DNA follows: TGTGCCAGCAGCCCTACTAGCGGGGGTAACGAGCAGTACTTC. Amino acids: CASSPTSGGNEQYF.

This clonotype was counted a few times. This chain uses TRBV2 with TRBJ2-3; a weak D match, TRBD2 (5 bases). CDR3 size: 14 residues. Looked up from germline, CDR1 is SNHLY and CDR2 is FYNNEI. Deletions cut 5 bases from V and 7 bases from J, with 16 bases between. DNA of the CDR3: TGTGCCAGCAGTACCCCGTTAGCGTCAAATACGCAGTATTTT. As protein: CASSTPLASNTQYF.

The genes are TRBV11-2 and TRBJ1-6; D might be TRBD1 (5 bases). Germline V gene sequence: CDR1 SGHAT, CDR2 FQNNGV. The CDR3 covers 17 residues. V was clipped by 4 bases and J by 3 bases, with 16 bases between them. CDR3 DNA: TGTGCCAGCAGCTCACGTCAGGGCGGGTACTATAATTCACCCCTCCACTTT. Translating it yields CASSSRQGGYYNSPLHF.

This clonotype was recorded only once. The chain carries TRBV5-6 and TRBJ1-2; perhaps TRBD1 as D (6 bases). Trimming took 4 bases from V and 8 from J, leaving 18 bases between them. Germline lookup yields CDR1 SGHDT and CDR2 YYEEEE. This CDR3 contains 14 residues. The CDR3 protein is CASSRGTPGVGYTF. The CDR3 nucleotides are TGTGCCAGCAGCCGCGGGACACCCGGAGTGGGCTACACCTTC.

This clonotype was counted between two and nine times. This chain links TRBV20-1 with TRBJ2-7; D might be TRBD1 or TRBD2, each matching 5 bases. The length of the CDR3 is 14 residues. V lost 6 bases and J lost 4, with 19 bases in between. CDR1 is DFQATT, CDR2 SNEGSKA, per germline (reference sequence). The CDR3 nucleotides read TGCAGTGCAGAACGGGGCAGTCGCCGGTACGAGCAGTACTTC. Protein product: CSAERGSRRYEQYF.

This clonotype was detected a few times. The chain combines TRBV7-6 with TRBJ2-1; 15 nucleotides agree with TRBD2. CDR3 length: 17 amino acids. V gave up 5 bases and J gave up 8 bases; unmatched junction bases: 10. Germline V gene lookup returns CDR1 SGHVS and CDR2 FNYEAQ. CDR3 coding DNA: TGTGCCAGCAGCCCGTGGACTAGCGGGGGGGCTGGGTATGAGCAGTTCTTC. It codes for CASSPWTSGGAGYEQFF.

This clonotype has a handful of counts. The chain employs TRBV5-1 and TRBJ2-7; D gene ambiguous. The CDR3 runs to 16 residues. V lost 0 bases to trimming and J lost 1 base, with 14 bases between them. Germline V lookup: CDR1 SGHRS, CDR2 YFSETQ. CDR3 amino acids: CASSLGGDAPSYEQYF. The CDR3 DNA follows: TGCGCCAGCAGCTTGGGGGGTGACGCCCCTTCCTACGAGCAGTACTTC.

This clonotype occurred a few times. The chain combines TRBV27 with TRBJ1-6; the D gene is possibly TRBD1 (5 bases). CDR3 size: 11 residues. The V gene's germline CDR1 is MNHEY and CDR2 SMNVEV (reference sequence). Trimming removed 8 bases from V and 8 bases from J, with 7 bases in between. CDR3 loop: CASGGDSPLHF. The DNA for the CDR3 is TGTGCCAGCGGAGGGGATTCACCCCTCCACTTT.

This clonotype occurred a few times. This chain connects TRBV29-1 to TRBJ1-2, with D uncertain. In germline, CDR1 is SQVTM, CDR2 ANQGSEA. There are 13 residues in the CDR3. V lost 4 bases and J 8 bases, leaving 17 bases between the germline ends. Here the CDR3 reads CSVVGMLRGGYTF. For the CDR3, the DNA is TGCAGCGTTGTAGGGATGTTAAGAGGGGGCTACACCTTC.

The chain couples TRBV7-3 to TRBJ2-2, with 9 bases matching TRBD2. This CDR3 comprises 19 residues. V lost 1 base and J lost 1; bases outside the gene matches: 10. Germline V gene data show CDR1 as SGHTA and CDR2 as FQGTGA. The CDR3, as DNA: TGTGCCAGCAGCTTAAGAGAGCTAGGACTAGCGTTGAACACCGGGGAGCTGTTTTTT. Translation: CASSLRELGLALNTGELFF. Based on the CDR3 plus reference TRBV7-3 and TRBJ2-2, the full variable domain is GAGVSQTPSNKVTEKGKYVELRCDPISGHTALYWYRQSLGQGPEFLIYFQGTGAADDSGLPNDRFFAVRPEGSVSTLKIQRTERGDSAVYLCASSLRELGLALNTGELFFGEGSRLTVL.

J is TRBJ1-6 and V is TRBV25-1; D possibly corresponds to TRBD1 (6 bases). From germline, CDR1 is MGHDK and CDR2 SYGVNS. The germline V and J ends were trimmed by 1 base and 0 bases, with 10 bases remaining between them. The CDR3 loop spans 17 amino acids. CDR3 residues: CASSEFGGRSYNSPLHF. The CDR3 DNA is TGTGCCAGCAGTGAATTTGGGGGCCGCTCCTATAATTCACCCCTCCACTTT.

This rearrangement joins TRBV19 to TRBJ1-5; 8 bases are shared with TRBD1. The J segment lost 1 base and the V segment lost 9 bases, leaving 8 bases of the junction unmatched. The CDR3 spans 15 residues. The germline V gene has CDR1 LNHDA and CDR2 SQIVND (reference sequence). Here the CDR3 reads CASRPGGRSNQPQHF. For the CDR3, the DNA is TGTGCCAGCCGACCAGGGGGCCGGAGCAATCAGCCCCAGCATTTT.

Regarding this clonotype: Relative to the germline gene, one junction end is altered; a read error may explain this. The V and J genes are TRBV20-1 and TRBJ2-7, with D possibly called TRBD1 or TRBD2 (5 bases each). This CDR3 comprises 13 residues. Germline lookup yields CDR1 DFQATT and CDR2 SNEGSKA (reference sequence). CDR3 sequence: CSAMGDLRREHYF. In DNA, the CDR3 is TGCAGTGCTATGGGGGATCTCCGTCGAGAGCATTACTTC.

This clonotype has more than one count but fewer than ten. The chain couples TRBV27 to TRBJ1-5, with TRBD1 as a possible D gene (5 bases). The CDR3 length is 13 residues. Trimming shortened V by 5 bases and J by 10 bases, and 15 bases separated the two germline ends. The germline gives CDR1 MNHEY, CDR2 SMNVEV (reference sequence). The CDR3: CASSTVQGYPQHF. As DNA, the CDR3 is TGTGCCAGCAGTACCGTCCAGGGTTACCCCCAGCATTTT.